Listed below are T cell receptor beta chains from one sample, sequenced in a study of cytomegalovirus exposure and HLA in healthy donors. The method was immunoSEQ multiplex PCR; TCRdb's version includes in-frame clones alone and lacks a portion of them. The sample lists about 200,000 clones, about 85% occurring once. The sequencing sample was made of PBMCs. These receptors all come from a boy aged 2 to 10 in good health and CMV-seronegative. CDR3s include the opening cysteine and the closing phenylalanine or tryptophan. A D gene is named only where the DNA matches it firmly. The size field is filled for only some rows; it gives once, few, many or a size class.

D gene	V gene	J gene	clone size	CDR3 protein	CDR3 DNA
TRBD2	TRBV13	TRBJ2-1	.	CASSPGGTSVDEQFF	TGTGCCAGCAGCCCAGGGGGGACTAGCGTCGATGAGCAGTTCTTC
.	TRBV27	TRBJ1-5	.	CASSLSIDSGYQPQHF	TGTGCCAGCAGTTTATCTATCGACAGTGGGTATCAGCCCCAGCATTTT
TRBD1	TRBV27	TRBJ2-7	once	CASGDKGDRANEQYF	TGTGCCAGCGGGGACAAGGGGGACAGGGCAAACGAGCAGTACTTC
.	TRBV25-1	TRBJ2-7	once	CASTHSRIFAYEQYF	TGTGCCAGCACCCATTCGCGAATCTTTGCCTACGAGCAGTACTTC
TRBD2	TRBV2	TRBJ2-7	.	CASSLAGGSYEQYF	TGTGCCAGCAGCCTAGCGGGAGGGTCCTACGAGCAGTACTTC
.	TRBV6-1	TRBJ2-5	.	CASSEDGTETQYF	TGTGCCAGCAGTGAAGACGGTACGGAGACCCAGTACTTC
.	TRBV11-2	TRBJ2-1	.	CASSISGDFGRQFF	TGTGCCAGCAGCATAAGTGGGGACTTCGGAAGGCAGTTCTTC
TRBD1	TRBV9	TRBJ1-4	once	CASSVAEGQGREKLFF	TGTGCCAGCAGCGTAGCTGAAGGACAGGGGAGGGAAAAACTGTTTTTT
TRBD2	TRBV27	TRBJ2-1	.	CASSFQREFNEQFF	TGTGCCAGCAGTTTCCAGCGGGAGTTCAATGAGCAGTTCTTC
TRBD1	TRBV7-2	TRBJ2-5	.	CASSLNRGETQYF	TGTGCCAGCAGCTTGAACAGGGGAGAGACCCAGTACTTC
.	TRBV7-5	TRBJ1-4	.	CVRSRGTGGAEKLFF	TGTGTCAGAAGCAGAGGGACAGGGGGTGCCGAAAAACTGTTTTTT
.	TRBV5-1	TRBJ1-4	once	CASSLEGRGANEKLFF	TGCGCCAGCAGCTTGGAGGGCAGGGGAGCTAATGAAAAACTGTTTTTT
.	TRBV5-4	TRBJ1-2	.	CASSLAPVNYGYTF	TGTGCCAGCAGCTTGGCCCCGGTTAACTATGGCTACACCTTC
TRBD2	TRBV5-1	TRBJ2-7	.	CASSVGLAGPYEQYF	TGCGCCAGCAGCGTAGGACTAGCGGGGCCCTACGAGCAGTACTTC
.	TRBV11-2	TRBJ2-7	.	CASSFGGGAYEQYF	TGTGCCAGCAGCTTTGGAGGGGGGGCCTACGAGCAGTACTTC
.	TRBV6-1	TRBJ2-1	few	CASSDRQTNEQFF	TGTGCCAGCAGTGACCGACAGACCAATGAGCAGTTCTTC
.	TRBV28	TRBJ2-5	.	CASSLGQGVGWTQYF	TGTGCCAGCAGTTTGGGGCAGGGCGTGGGATGGACCCAGTACTTC
.	TRBV5-6	TRBJ2-7	.	CASSWYGRSYEQYF	TGTGCCAGCAGCTGGTATGGGAGATCCTACGAGCAGTACTTC
.	TRBV6-1	TRBJ1-2	.	CASSEVGGRDYGYTF	TGTGCCAGCAGTGAAGTGGGGGGACGGGACTATGGCTACACCTTC
.	TRBV27	TRBJ2-7	.	CASSLSAGKIYEQYF	TGTGCCAGCAGTTTATCGGCCGGGAAAATATACGAGCAGTACTTC
TRBD1	TRBV6-1	TRBJ2-7	.	CASRLGTGLEQYF	TGTGCCAGCAGGTTAGGGACAGGGCTCGAGCAGTACTTC
TRBD1	TRBV28	TRBJ1-3	.	CASSGGQGTTIYF	TGTGCCAGCAGTGGGGGACAGGGCACCACCATATATTTT
TRBD1	TRBV25-1	TRBJ1-2	once	CASSGGQGGGYTF	TGTGCCAGCAGTGGGGGACAGGGCGGTGGCTACACCTTC
.	TRBV6-5	TRBJ1-1	.	CASSRPTGMNTEAFF	TGTGCCAGCAGCCGACCTACAGGGATGAACACTGAAGCTTTCTTT
.	TRBV28	TRBJ1-1	.	CASSSVALTFASGVEAFF	TGTGCCAGCAGTTCCGTGGCACTTACATTTGCCTCGGGAGTTGAAGCTTTCTTT
.	TRBV19	TRBJ1-2	.	CASNGRGTDGYTF	TGTGCCAGTAACGGCAGGGGAACGGATGGCTACACCTTC
.	TRBV7-3	TRBJ2-2	.	CASSLRGNTGELFF	TGTGCCAGCAGCTTAAGAGGGAACACCGGGGAGCTGTTTTTT
TRBD2	TRBV19	TRBJ2-1	.	CASSILTSGSKNEQFF	TGTGCCAGTAGTATCCTGACTAGCGGGAGTAAAAATGAGCAGTTCTTC
.	TRBV6-1	TRBJ1-2	.	CASSAYSIANYGYTF	TGTGCCAGCAGTGCCTACAGCATAGCTAACTATGGCTACACCTTC
.	TRBV7-9	TRBJ2-4	.	CASSLSEYIQYF	TGTGCCAGCAGCTTAAGCGAGTACATTCAGTACTTC
.	TRBV9	TRBJ2-7	once	CASSLAPAGTYEQYF	TGTGCCAGCAGCCTCGCCCCCGCAGGAACCTACGAGCAGTACTTC
TRBD2	TRBV4-1	TRBJ2-7	few	CASRLQLAGNYEQYF	TGCGCCAGCAGACTTCAACTAGCGGGGAACTACGAGCAGTACTTC
TRBD2	TRBV18	TRBJ2-7	few	CASSPPIGEREGRRDEQYF	TGTGCCAGCTCACCACCTATCGGGGAACGGGAGGGCCGTAGGGACGAGCAGTACTTC
.	TRBV5-6	TRBJ1-5	.	CASSFGGGSNQPQHF	TGTGCCAGCAGCTTCGGCGGAGGGAGCAATCAGCCCCAGCATTTT
TRBD1	TRBV28	TRBJ2-1	.	CASSLDWDSPNPDEQFF	TGTGCCAGCAGTCTAGACTGGGACAGCCCGAATCCGGATGAGCAGTTCTTC
.	TRBV6-5	TRBJ1-2	.	CASSQDRYLDYGYTF	TGTGCCAGCAGTCAAGACAGATATCTTGACTATGGCTACACCTTC
.	TRBV11-2	TRBJ2-7	.	CASSLDGPYEQYF	TGTGCCAGCAGCTTAGATGGGCCCTACGAGCAGTACTTC
.	TRBV19	TRBJ1-5	.	CASSVRDNNQPQHF	TGTGCCAGTAGTGTCCGGGACAACAATCAGCCCCAGCATTTT
.	TRBV10-3	TRBJ1-2	.	CAISDTGRWGTF	TGTGCCATCAGTGATACAGGGCGATGGGGCACCTTC
.	TRBV14	TRBJ1-1	.	CASSLDWRDTEAFF	TGTGCCAGCAGCCTTGACTGGAGGGACACTGAAGCTTTCTTT
.	TRBV9	TRBJ1-5	few	CASSLGGLSNQPQHF	TGTGCCAGCAGCCTCGGGGGGTTAAGCAATCAGCCCCAGCATTTT
TRBD1	TRBV5-1	TRBJ2-1	.	CASSIDRVSSYNEQFF	TGCGCCAGCAGCATCGACAGGGTAAGCTCCTACAATGAGCAGTTCTTC